This T cell receptor beta chain appears in the sequencing data of a study of CD8+ T cells in alopecia areata. At the level of the study: Patients in the treated group were given tofacitinib by mouth, 5 to 10 mg twice a day.

Following extraction, RNA underwent reverse transcription to cDNA, which served as the sequencing template. Profiled with immunoSEQ multiplex PCR; TCRdb holds only in-frame clones, not every one. The table has 170,000 or so clones, 50% to 75% seen once. General study results and limits: Normal skin's resident alphabeta T cells are sequenced alongside lesional scalp T cells. Mice showed TCR sharing more clearly than patients did, possibly owing to HLA.

Per germline, CDR1 MNHEY and CDR2 SMNVEV (reference sequence). V shed 3 bases and J shed 0 bases, with 9 bases lying between them. The CDR3 covers 15 residues. To note about this clone: Antigen specificity is unknown.

Lesional scalp punch biopsies and peripheral blood came from alopecia areata patients. This specimen was CD4+ T cells sorted from blood, taken at week 0. The receptor comes from a human donor with alopecia areata. V gene TRBV27 combines with J gene TRBJ2-4; D is undetermined. The CDR3 bases are TGTGCCAGCAGTTTCGCACATCAAGCCAAAAACATTCAGTACTTC. Its protein product is CASSFAHQAKNIQYF.